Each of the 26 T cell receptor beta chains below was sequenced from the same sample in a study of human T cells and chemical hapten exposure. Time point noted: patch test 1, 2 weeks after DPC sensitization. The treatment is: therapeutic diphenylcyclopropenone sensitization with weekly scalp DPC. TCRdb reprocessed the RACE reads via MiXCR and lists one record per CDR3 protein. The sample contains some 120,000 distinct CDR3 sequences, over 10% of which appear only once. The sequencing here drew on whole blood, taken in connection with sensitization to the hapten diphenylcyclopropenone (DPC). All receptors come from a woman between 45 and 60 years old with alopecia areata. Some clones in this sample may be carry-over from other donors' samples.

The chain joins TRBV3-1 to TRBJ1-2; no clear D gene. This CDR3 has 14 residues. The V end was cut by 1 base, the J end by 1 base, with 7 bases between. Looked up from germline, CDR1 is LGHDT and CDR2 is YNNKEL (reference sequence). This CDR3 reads CASSQGASNYGYTF. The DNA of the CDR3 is TGTGCCAGCAGCCAAGGTGCGAGTAACTATGGCTACACCTTC.

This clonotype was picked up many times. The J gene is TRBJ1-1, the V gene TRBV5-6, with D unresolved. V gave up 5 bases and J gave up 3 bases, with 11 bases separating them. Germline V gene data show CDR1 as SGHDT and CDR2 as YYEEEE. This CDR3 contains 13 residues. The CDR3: CASSEGGYTEAFF. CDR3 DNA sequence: TGTGCCAGCAGTGAGGGCGGCTACACTGAAGCTTTCTTT. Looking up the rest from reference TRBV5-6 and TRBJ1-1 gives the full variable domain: DAGVTQSPTHLIKTRGQQVTLRCSPKSGHDTVSWYQQALGQGPQFIFQYYEEEERQRGNFPDRFSGHQFPNYSSELNVNALLLGDSALYLCASSEGGYTEAFFGQGTRLTVV.

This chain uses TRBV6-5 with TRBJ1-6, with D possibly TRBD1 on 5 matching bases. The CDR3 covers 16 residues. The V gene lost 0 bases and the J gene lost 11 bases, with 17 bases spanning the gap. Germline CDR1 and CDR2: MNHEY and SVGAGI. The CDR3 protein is CASSYSIQGYLPPLHF. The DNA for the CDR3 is TGTGCCAGCAGTTACTCGATCCAGGGCTATTTACCACCCCTCCACTTT.

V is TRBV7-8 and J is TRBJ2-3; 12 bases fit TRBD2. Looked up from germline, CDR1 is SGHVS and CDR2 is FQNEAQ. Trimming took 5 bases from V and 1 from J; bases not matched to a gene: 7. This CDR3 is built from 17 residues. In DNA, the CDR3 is TGTGCCAGCAGCCGTCTAGCGGGGGGGCCGGGCACAGATACGCAGTATTTT. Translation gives CASSRLAGGPGTDTQYF.

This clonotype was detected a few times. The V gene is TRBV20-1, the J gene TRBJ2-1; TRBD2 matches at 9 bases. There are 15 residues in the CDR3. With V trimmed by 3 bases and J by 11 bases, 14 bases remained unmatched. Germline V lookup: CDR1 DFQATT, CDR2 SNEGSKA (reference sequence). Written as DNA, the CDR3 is TGCAGTGCTAGGAGGTCAGGACTAGCGAACAACCAGCAGTTCTTC. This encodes CSARRSGLANNQQFF.

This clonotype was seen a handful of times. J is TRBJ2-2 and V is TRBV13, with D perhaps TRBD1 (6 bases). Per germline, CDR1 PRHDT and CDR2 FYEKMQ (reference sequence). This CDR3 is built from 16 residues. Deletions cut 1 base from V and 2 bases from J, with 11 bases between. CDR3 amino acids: CASSLDGTPNTGELFF. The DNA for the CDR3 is TGTGCCAGCAGCTTAGATGGGACACCTAACACCGGGGAGCTGTTTTTT.

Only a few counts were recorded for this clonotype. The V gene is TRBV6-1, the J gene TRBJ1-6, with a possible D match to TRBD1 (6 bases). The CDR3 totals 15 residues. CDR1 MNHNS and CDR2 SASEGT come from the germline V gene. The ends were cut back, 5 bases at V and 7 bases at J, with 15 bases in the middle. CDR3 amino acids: CASSSDRDTNSPLHF. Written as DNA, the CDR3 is TGTGCCAGCAGTTCAGACCGGGACACCAATTCACCCCTCCACTTT.

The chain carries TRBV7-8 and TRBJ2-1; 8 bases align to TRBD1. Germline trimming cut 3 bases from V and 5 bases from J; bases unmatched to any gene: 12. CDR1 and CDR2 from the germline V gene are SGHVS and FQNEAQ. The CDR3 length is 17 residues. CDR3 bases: TGTGCCAGCAGCTTGGGAGTTGGGGACAGGAGGAACAATGAGCAGTTCTTC. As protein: CASSLGVGDRRNNEQFF.

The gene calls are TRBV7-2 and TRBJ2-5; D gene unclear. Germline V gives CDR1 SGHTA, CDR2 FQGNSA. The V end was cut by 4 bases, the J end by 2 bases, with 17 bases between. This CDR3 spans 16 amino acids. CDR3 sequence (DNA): TGTGCCAGCAGCTCCTCGGTCCTCGCAAAACAAGAGACCCAGTACTTC. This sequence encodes CASSSSVLAKQETQYF.

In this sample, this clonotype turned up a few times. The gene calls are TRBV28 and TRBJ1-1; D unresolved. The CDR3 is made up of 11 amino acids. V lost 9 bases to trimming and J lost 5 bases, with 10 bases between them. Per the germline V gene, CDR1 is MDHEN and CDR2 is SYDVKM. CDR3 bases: TGTGCCAGTACTTTACTAACTGAAGCTTTCTTT. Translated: CASTLLTEAFF.

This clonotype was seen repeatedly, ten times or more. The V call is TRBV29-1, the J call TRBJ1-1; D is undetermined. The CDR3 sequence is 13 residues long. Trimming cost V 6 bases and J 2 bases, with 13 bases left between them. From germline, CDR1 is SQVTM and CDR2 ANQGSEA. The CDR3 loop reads CSVLRSRNTEAFF. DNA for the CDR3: TGCAGCGTACTCAGGAGTAGAAACACTGAAGCTTTCTTT.

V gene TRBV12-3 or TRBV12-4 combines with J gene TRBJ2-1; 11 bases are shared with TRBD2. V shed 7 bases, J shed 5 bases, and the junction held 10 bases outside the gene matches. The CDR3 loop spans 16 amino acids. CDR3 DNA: TGTGCCAGCACCCTCAATAGCGGGGGGGTCAACAATGAGCAGTTCTTC. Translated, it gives CASTLNSGGVNNEQFF.

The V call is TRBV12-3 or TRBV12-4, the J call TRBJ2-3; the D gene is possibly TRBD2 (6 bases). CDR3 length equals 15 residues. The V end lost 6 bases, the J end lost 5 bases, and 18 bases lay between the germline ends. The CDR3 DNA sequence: TGTGCCAGCAGCCCCCTGACGGGAGTGGAAGATACGCAGTATTTT. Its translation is CASSPLTGVEDTQYF.

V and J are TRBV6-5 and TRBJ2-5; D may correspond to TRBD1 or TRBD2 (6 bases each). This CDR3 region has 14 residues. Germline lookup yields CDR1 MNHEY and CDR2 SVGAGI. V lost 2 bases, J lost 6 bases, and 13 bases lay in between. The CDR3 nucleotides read TGTGCCAGCAGTTACAGTAGGGGGGCGAAGACCCAGTACTTC. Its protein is CASSYSRGAKTQYF.

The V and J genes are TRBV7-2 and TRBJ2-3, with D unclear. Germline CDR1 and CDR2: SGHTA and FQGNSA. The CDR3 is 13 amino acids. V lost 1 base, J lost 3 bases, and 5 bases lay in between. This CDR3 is CASSLEVTDTQYF. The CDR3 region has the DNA TGTGCCAGCAGCTTAGAGGTGACAGATACGCAGTATTTT.

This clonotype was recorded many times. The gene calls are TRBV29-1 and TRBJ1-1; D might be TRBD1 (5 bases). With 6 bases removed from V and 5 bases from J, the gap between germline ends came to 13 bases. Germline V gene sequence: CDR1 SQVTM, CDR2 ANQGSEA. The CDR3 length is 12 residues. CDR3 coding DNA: TGCAGCGTCCAGGGCCGAGGGACTGAAGCTTTCTTT. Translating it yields CSVQGRGTEAFF.

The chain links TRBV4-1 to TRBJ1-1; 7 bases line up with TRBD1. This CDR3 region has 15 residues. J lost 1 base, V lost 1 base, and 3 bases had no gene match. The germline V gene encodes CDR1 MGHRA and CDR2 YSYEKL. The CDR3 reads CASSQVGTANTEAFF. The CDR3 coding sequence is TGCGCCAGCAGCCAAGTTGGGACAGCGAACACTGAAGCTTTCTTT.

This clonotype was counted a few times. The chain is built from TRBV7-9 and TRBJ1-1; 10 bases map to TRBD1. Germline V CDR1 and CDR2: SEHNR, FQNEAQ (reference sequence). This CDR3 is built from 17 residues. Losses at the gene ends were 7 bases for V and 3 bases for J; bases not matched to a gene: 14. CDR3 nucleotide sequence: TGTGCCAGCACATCCGGGACAGGGGCCCTATCGGACACTGAAGCTTTCTTT. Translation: CASTSGTGALSDTEAFF.

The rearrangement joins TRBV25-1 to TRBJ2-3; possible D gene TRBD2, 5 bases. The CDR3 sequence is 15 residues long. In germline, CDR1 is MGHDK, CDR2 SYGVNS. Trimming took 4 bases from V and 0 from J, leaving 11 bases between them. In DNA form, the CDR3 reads TGTGCCAGCAGTGGTGAAGCGGTTAGCACAGATACGCAGTATTTT. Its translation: CASSGEAVSTDTQYF.

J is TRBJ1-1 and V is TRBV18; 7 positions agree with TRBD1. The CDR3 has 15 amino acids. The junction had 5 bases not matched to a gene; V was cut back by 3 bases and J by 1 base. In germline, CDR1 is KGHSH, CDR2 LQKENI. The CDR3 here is CASSPQTGRNTEAFF. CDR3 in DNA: TGTGCCAGCTCACCCCAGACAGGGAGGAACACTGAAGCTTTCTTT.

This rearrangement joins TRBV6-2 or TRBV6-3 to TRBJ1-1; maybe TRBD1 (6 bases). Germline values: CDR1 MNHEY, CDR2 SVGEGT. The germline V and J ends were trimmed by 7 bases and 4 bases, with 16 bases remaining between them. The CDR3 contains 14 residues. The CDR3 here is CASTHGGGGTEAFF. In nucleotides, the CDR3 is TGTGCCAGCACCCACGGGGGCGGCGGCACTGAAGCTTTCTTT.

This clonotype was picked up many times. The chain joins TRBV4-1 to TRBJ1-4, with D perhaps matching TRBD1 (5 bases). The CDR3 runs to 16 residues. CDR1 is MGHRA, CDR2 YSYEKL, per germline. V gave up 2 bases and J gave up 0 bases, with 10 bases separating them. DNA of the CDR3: TGCGCCAGCAGCCAAAGGGGCGGTGCAACTAATGAAAAACTGTTTTTT. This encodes CASSQRGGATNEKLFF.

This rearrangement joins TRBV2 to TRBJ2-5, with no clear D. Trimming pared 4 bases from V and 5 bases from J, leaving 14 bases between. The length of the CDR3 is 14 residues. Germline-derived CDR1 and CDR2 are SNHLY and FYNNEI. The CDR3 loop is CASSVRAARETQYF. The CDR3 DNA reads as TGTGCCAGCAGTGTACGGGCTGCTCGGGAGACCCAGTACTTC.

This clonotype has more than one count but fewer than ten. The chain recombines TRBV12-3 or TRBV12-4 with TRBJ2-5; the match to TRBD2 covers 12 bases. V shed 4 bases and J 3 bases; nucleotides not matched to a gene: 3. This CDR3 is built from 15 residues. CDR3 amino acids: CASSWLAGGKETQYF. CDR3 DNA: TGTGCCAGCAGTTGGCTAGCGGGAGGGAAAGAGACCCAGTACTTC.

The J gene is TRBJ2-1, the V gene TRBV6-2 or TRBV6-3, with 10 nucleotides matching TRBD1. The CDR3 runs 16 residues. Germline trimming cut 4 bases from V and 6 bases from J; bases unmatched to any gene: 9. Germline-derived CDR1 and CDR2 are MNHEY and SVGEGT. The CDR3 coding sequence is TGTGCCAGCAGTTTCGCACCGGGACAGGGGCGCAATGAGCAGTTCTTC. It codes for CASSFAPGQGRNEQFF.

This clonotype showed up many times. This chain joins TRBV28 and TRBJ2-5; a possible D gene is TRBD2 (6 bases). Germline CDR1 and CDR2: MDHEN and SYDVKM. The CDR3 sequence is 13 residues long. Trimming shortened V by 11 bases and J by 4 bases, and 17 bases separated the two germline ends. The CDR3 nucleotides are TGTGCCGGTAGCGGCTCCAGAGGAGAGACCCAGTACTTC. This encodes CAGSGSRGETQYF.